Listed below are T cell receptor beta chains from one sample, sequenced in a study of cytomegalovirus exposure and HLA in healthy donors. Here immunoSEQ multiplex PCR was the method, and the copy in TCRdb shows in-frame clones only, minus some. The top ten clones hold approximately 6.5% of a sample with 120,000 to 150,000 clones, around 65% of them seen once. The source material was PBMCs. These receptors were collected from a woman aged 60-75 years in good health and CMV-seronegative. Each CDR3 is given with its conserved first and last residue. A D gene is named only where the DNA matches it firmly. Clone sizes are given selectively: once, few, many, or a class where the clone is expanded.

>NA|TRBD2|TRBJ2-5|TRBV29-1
CSVESVAGVKIGTQYF
TGCAGCGTTGAGTCGGTAGCGGGAGTAAAGATTGGGACCCAGTACTTC
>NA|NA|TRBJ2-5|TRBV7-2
CASSVDRRGQETQYF
TGTGCCAGCAGCGTGGACAGGCGGGGCCAAGAGACCCAGTACTTC
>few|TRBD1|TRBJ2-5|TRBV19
CASRPGRDRGRETQYF
TGTGCCAGTAGACCCGGCCGGGACAGGGGGCGCGAGACCCAGTACTTC
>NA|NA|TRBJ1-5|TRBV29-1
CSVGQGWGQPQHF
TGCAGCGTTGGCCAGGGTTGGGGTCAGCCCCAGCATTTT
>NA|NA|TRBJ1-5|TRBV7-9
CSSSLGGQADQPQHF
TGTTCCAGCAGCTTAGGGGGGCAGGCCGATCAGCCCCAGCATTTT
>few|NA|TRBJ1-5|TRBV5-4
CASSLQGRNQPQHF
TGTGCCAGCTCATTACAGGGACGCAATCAGCCCCAGCATTTT
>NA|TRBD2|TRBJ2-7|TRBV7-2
CASSLATSGRGSYEQYF
TGTGCCAGCAGCTTAGCGACTAGCGGGAGGGGCTCCTACGAGCAGTACTTC
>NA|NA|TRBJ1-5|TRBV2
CASSGGSGQPQHF
TGTGCCAGCAGCGGGGGATCGGGTCAGCCCCAGCATTTT
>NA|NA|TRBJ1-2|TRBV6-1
CASSPRGGDYGYTF
TGTGCCAGCAGTCCGAGAGGAGGGGACTATGGCTACACCTTC
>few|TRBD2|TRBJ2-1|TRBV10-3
CAISPGLAGGDEQFF
TGTGCCATCAGCCCGGGGCTAGCGGGAGGGGATGAGCAGTTCTTC
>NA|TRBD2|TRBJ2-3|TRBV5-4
CASSLVGTSGRGDTQYF
TGTGCCAGCAGCTTGGTGGGGACTAGCGGGAGGGGAGATACGCAGTATTTT
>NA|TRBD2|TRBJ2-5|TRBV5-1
CASSMLSSGGAETQYF
TGCGCCAGCAGCATGCTCTCTAGCGGGGGGGCTGAGACCCAGTACTTC
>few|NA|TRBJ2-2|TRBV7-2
CASSNAVNIGELFF
TGTGCCAGCAGCAACGCGGTTAACATCGGGGAGCTGTTTTTT
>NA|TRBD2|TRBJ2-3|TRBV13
CASSLGSAGEDTQYF
TGTGCCAGCAGCTTAGGGTCTGCGGGGGAAGATACGCAGTATTTT
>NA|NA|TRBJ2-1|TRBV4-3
CASSQDAPTSRQFF
TGCGCCAGCAGCCAAGACGCGCCCACCTCCCGTCAGTTCTTC
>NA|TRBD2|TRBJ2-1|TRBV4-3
CASSQDNLAGRSEQFF
TGCGCCAGCAGCCAAGATAACCTAGCGGGACGCAGTGAGCAGTTCTTC
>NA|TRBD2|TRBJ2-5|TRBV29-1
CSVEDPAGGRETQYF
TGCAGCGTTGAAGATCCAGCGGGAGGACGAGAGACCCAGTACTTC
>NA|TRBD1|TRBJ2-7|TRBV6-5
CASSIRDSYEQYF
TGTGCCAGCAGTATTCGGGACAGCTACGAGCAGTACTTC
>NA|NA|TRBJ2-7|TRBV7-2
CASSLVGAGDEQYF
TGTGCCAGCAGCTTAGTGGGGGCAGGGGACGAGCAGTACTTC
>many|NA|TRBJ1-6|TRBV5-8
CASSLVLGNSPLHF
TGTGCCAGCAGCTTGGTGCTAGGTAATTCACCCCTCCACTTT
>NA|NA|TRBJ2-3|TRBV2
CASSDLGQKDTQYF
TGTGCCAGCAGTGACCTAGGACAGAAAGATACGCAGTATTTT
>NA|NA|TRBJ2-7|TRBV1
CTSSPDSSSYEQYF
TGCACCAGCAGCCCGGACTCGTCGTCTTACGAGCAGTACTTC
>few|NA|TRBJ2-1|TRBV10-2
CASSESSEQFF
TGCGCCAGCAGTGAGTCGAGTGAGCAGTTCTTC
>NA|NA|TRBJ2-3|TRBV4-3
CASSPGQASTDTQYF
TGCGCCAGCAGCCCCGGACAAGCTAGCACAGATACGCAGTATTTT
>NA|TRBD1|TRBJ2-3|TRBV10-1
CASHRRDRGGERTDTQYF
TGCGCCAGCCATCGCCGGGACAGGGGAGGGGAGAGGACAGATACGCAGTATTTT
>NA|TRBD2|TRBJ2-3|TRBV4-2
CASSQAGGGRASDTQYF
TGTGCCAGCAGCCAAGCCGGCGGCGGGAGGGCCTCAGATACGCAGTATTTT
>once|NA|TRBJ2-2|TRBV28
CASSEAGANTGELFF
TGTGCCAGCAGTGAAGCCGGGGCGAACACCGGGGAGCTGTTTTTT
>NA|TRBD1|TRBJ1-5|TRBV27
CASSLGTGPGQPQHF
TGTGCCAGCAGCCTCGGGACAGGCCCTGGACAGCCCCAGCATTTT
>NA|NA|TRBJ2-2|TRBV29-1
CSAGIGTGELFF
TGCAGCGCCGGTATTGGCACCGGGGAGCTGTTTTTT
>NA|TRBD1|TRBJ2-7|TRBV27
CARPTDRDSSYEQYF
TGTGCCCGCCCGACGGATCGGGACAGCTCCTACGAGCAGTACTTC
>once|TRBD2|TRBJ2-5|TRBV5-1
CASSSGLAGGPQETQYF
TGCGCCAGCAGCTCGGGACTAGCGGGGGGTCCTCAAGAGACCCAGTACTTC
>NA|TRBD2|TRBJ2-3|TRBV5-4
CASSLVGGGARDTQYF
TGTGCCAGCAGCTTGGTTGGCGGGGGGGCTAGGGATACGCAGTATTTT
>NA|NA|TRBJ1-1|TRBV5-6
CASSLPSGLITEAFF
TGTGCCAGCAGCTTGCCTTCTGGGCTGATCACTGAAGCTTTCTTT
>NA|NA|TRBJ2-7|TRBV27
CASSLFGNSGEQYF
TGTGCCAGCAGTTTATTTGGCAATTCGGGGGAGCAGTACTTC
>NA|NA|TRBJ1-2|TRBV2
CASSETRGHYGYTF
TGTGCCAGCAGTGAGACCAGGGGCCACTATGGCTACACCTTC
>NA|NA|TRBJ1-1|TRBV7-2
CASSLPYRDAETFF
TGTGCCAGCAGCTTACCCTACAGGGACGCTGAAACTTTCTTT
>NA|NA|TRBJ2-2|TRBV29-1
CSVNQGITGELFF
TGCAGCGTTAACCAGGGGATTACCGGGGAGCTGTTTTTT
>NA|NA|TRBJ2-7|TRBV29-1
CSVGAQTGSSYEQYF
TGCAGCGTGGGGGCCCAGACAGGAAGCTCCTACGAGCAGTACTTC
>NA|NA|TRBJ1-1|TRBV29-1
CSVVAGGHTEAFF
TGCAGCGTTGTAGCTGGGGGCCACACTGAAGCTTTCTTT
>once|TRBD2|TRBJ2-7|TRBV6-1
CASSPPSGTYEQYF
TGTGCCAGCAGTCCCCCTAGCGGGACCTACGAGCAGTACTTC
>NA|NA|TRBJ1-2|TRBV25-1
CATGVLGGGYTF
TGTGCCACCGGGGTATTGGGGGGAGGCTACACCTTC
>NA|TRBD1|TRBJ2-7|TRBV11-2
CASSPRQGAAYEQYF
TGTGCCAGCAGCCCCAGACAGGGGGCGGCCTACGAGCAGTACTTC
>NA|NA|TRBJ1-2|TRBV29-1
CSVEDRSGYGYTF
TGCAGCGTTGAAGATCGGTCAGGATATGGCTACACCTTC
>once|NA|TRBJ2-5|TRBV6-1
CASSFGRETQYF
TGTGCCAGCAGTTTTGGCCGAGAGACCCAGTACTTC
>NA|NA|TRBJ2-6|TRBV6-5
CASSYGQSGANVLTF
TGTGCCAGCAGTTACGGACAGTCTGGGGCCAACGTCCTGACTTTC
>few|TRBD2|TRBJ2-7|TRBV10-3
CASRAGTYEQYF
TGTGCCAGCCGAGCGGGGACCTACGAGCAGTACTTC
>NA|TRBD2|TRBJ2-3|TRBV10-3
CAIRLAAGQLTDTQYF
TGTGCCATCAGGCTGGCAGCGGGGCAACTCACAGATACGCAGTATTTT
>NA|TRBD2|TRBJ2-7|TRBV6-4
CASSVGAGDSSYEQYF
TGTGCCAGCAGTGTAGGGGCGGGAGATAGCTCCTACGAGCAGTACTTC
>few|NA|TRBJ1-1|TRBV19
CASSSQWGGTEAFF
TGTGCCAGTAGTTCCCAATGGGGGGGAACTGAAGCTTTCTTT
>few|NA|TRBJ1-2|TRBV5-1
CASSLEGNYGYTF
TGCGCCAGCAGCCTGGAGGGGAACTATGGCTACACCTTC
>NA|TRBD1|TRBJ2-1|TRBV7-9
CASSEGASLNNEQFF
TGTGCCAGCAGCGAGGGGGCTAGCCTGAACAATGAGCAGTTCTTC
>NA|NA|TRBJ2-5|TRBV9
CASSVEGGGTQYF
TGTGCCAGCAGCGTAGAAGGGGGGGGGACCCAGTACTTC
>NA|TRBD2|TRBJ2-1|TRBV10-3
CAISVLAGENEQFF
TGTGCCATCAGTGTACTAGCGGGAGAGAATGAGCAGTTCTTC
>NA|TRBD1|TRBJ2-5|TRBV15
CATSRDRQGAQETQYF
TGTGCCACCAGCAGAGATCGACAGGGGGCCCAGGAGACCCAGTACTTC
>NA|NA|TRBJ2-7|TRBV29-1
CSVDRDRYYEQYF
TGCAGCGTTGATAGAGACAGGTACTACGAGCAGTACTTC
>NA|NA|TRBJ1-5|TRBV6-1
CASSGQQGSSNQPQHF
TGTGCCAGCAGTGGCCAACAGGGCTCCAGCAATCAGCCCCAGCATTTT
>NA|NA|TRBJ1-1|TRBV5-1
CASSLASGGTEAFF
TGCGCCAGCAGCTTGGCGTCAGGAGGGACTGAAGCTTTCTTT